A selection of T cell receptor beta chains follows, all from one sample in a study of tumor-infiltrating lymphocytes in primary liver carcinoma. TCRdb independently ran MiXCR on the multiplex PCR reads; one entry per CDR3 protein. The table records 90,000 to 150,000 distinct CDR3 sequences, around two thirds of them present only once. Sample: tumor-adjacent normal liver tissue. These TCRs come from a woman aged 60-70 years with primary liver carcinoma and hepatitis B virus infection. Both conserved end residues are part of each CDR3. D genes are given only for firm matches. Rows may omit the clone size; those that give it use once, few, many or a size class.

TRBJ1-1 TRBD1 - TRBV7-2 CASSLGTGRGNSEAFF TGTGCCAGCAGCTTAGGGACAGGGAGGGGTAACAGTGAAGCTTTCTTT
TRBJ2-1 TRBD1 - TRBV12-3/TRBV12-4 CDSILGDRRNEQFF TGTGACAGCATTTTAGGGGACAGGAGGAATGAGCAGTTCTTC
TRBJ2-1 TRBD2 few TRBV29-1 CSVEGVGGEGPYNEQSF TGCAGCGTTGAAGGGGTCGGCGGGGAGGGCCCCTACAATGAGCAGTCCTTC
TRBJ2-7 - few TRBV13 CASSLGLGYKQYF TGTGCCAGTAGCTTAGGCCTGGGCTACAAGCAGTACTTC
TRBJ1-6 - - TRBV28 CASSNQRGPPHF TGTGCCAGCAGTAACCAACGGGGCCCCCCCCACTTT
TRBJ2-2 - - TRBV10-2 CASSESTRQITNTGELYF TGCGCCAGCAGTGAGTCGACTAGACAAATAACGAACACCGGGGAACTGTATTTT
TRBJ2-7 - - TRBV6-5 CVGSYLAGVYEQYF TGTGTCGGCAGTTACCTCGCAGGTGTCTACGAGCAGTACTTC
TRBJ2-1 - - TRBV11-2 CASSLCQQGIVHNEQFF TGTGCCAGCAGCTTATGCCAACAGGGTATAGTCCACAATGAGCAGTTCTTC
TRBJ2-7 - - TRBV12-3/TRBV12-4 CASTQGPPGEQYF TGTGCCAGCACCCAGGGACCGCCTGGCGAGCAATACTTC
TRBJ2-1 - - TRBV29-1 CGVGAYYNEQFF TGCGGAGTTGGGGCCTACTACAATGAGCAGTTCTTC
TRBJ2-7 TRBD2 once TRBV11-2 CGSSFSGTRPYEQHF TGTGGCAGCAGCTTCTCTGGGACTAGACCCTACGAGCAGCACTTC
TRBJ2-5 - many TRBV29-1 CSVEDVETQYF TGCAGCGTTGAAGACGTGGAGACCCAGTACTTC
TRBJ2-6 - many TRBV6-5 CASSRDASGANVLTF TGTGCCAGCAGTCGGGACGCCTCTGGGGCCAACGTCCTGACTTTC
TRBJ1-1 - many TRBV12-3/TRBV12-4 CASSLVFGGTVEAFF TGTGCCAGCAGTTTAGTATTCGGAGGGACCGTCGAAGCTTTCTTT
TRBJ2-5 TRBD1 few TRBV7-9 CASRRTGGPPLIDQETQYF TGTGCCAGCAGACGGACAGGGGGCCCACCGCTAATAGACCAAGAGACCCAGTACTTC
TRBJ1-1 TRBD1 - TRBV5-4 CVSSSPPGQVNTEAIF TGTGTCAGCAGCTCACCTCCGGGACAGGTGAACACTGAAGCTATCTTT
TRBJ1-2 TRBD1 - TRBV14 CASSQETGGYYGYTF TGTGCCAGCAGCCAAGAGACAGGGGGTTACTATGGCTACACCTTC
TRBJ2-3 - - TRBV11-3 CVTRYADTQYF TGTGTGACCAGATACGCAGATACGCAGTATTTT
TRBJ2-5 TRBD2 many TRBV28 CASSLGGGSVKTQYF TGTGCCAGCAGTTTAGGGGGGGGGTCCGTAAAGACCCAGTACTTC
TRBJ1-2 - - TRBV11-2 CASSLEIGNVGYTF TGCGCCAGCAGCTTAGAGATAGGGAACGTAGGCTACACCTTC
TRBJ2-1 TRBD2 - TRBV12-3/TRBV12-4 CASSTSGKIDNEQLF TGTGCCAGCAGCACTAGCGGGAAGATTGACAATGAGCAGTTATTC
TRBJ2-3 - - TRBV29-1 CSVHRGGNTDTQYF TGCAGCGTACACAGAGGGGGGAACACAGATACGCAGTATTTT
TRBJ1-5 - - TRBV19 CASRYKGGNQPQHF TGTGCCAGTCGGTACAAGGGCGGCAATCAGCCCCAGCATTTT
TRBJ2-3 TRBD2 - TRBV11-2 CASSLDAGGGTQYF TGTGCCAGCAGCTTAGATGCGGGGGGAGGTACGCAGTATTTT
TRBJ2-7 - - TRBV10-3 CAINEAREPYEQYF TGTGCCATCAATGAGGCCAGGGAACCCTACGAGCAGTACTTC
TRBJ2-5 - many TRBV5-6 CASSLFETQYF TGTGCCAGCAGCTTGTTTGAGACCCAGTACTTC
TRBJ2-2 TRBD2 few TRBV19 CASSTGTSVGVGELFF TGTGCCAGTAGTACCGGGACTAGCGTTGGGGTCGGGGAGCTGTTTTTT
TRBJ2-4 - many TRBV6-2/TRBV6-3 CASSWRAAGAKNIQYF TGTGCCAGCAGTTGGCGGGCAGCGGGAGCCAAAAACATTCAGTACTTC
TRBJ2-5 - many TRBV28 CASSAWDEETQYF TGTGCCAGCAGTGCGTGGGACGAAGAGACCCAGTACTTC
TRBJ2-2 TRBD1 many TRBV29-1 CSGGQGAGELFF TGCAGCGGCGGACAGGGTGCCGGGGAGCTGTTTTTT
TRBJ2-1 TRBD2 - TRBV29-1 CSAEGLAGVSYNEQFF TGCAGCGCTGAGGGCCTAGCGGGAGTCTCCTACAATGAGCAGTTCTTC
TRBJ2-1 TRBD2 - TRBV6-2/TRBV6-3 CASSYWGRLAGAGPYDEQFF TGTGCCAGCAGTTACTGGGGACGACTAGCGGGAGCGGGGCCTTACGATGAGCAGTTCTTC
TRBJ2-5 - many TRBV14 CASSQELYQETQYF TGTGCCAGCAGCCAAGAATTGTACCAAGAGACCCAGTACTTC
TRBJ1-2 - few TRBV25-1 CASTQGGNYVYTF TGTGCCAGCACCCAAGGGGGTAACTATGTCTACACCTTC
TRBJ2-7 - - TRBV6-5 CASKRIGVGGQYF TGTGCCAGCAAAAGGATAGGTGTTGGCGGGCAGTACTTC
TRBJ2-5 - - TRBV28 CASRLGETQYF TGTGCCAGCCGTTTGGGAGAGACGCAGTACTTC
TRBJ2-1 - many TRBV7-9 CASSYTTSYNEQFF TGTGCCAGCAGCTATACGACTAGCTACAATGAGCAGTTCTTC
TRBJ2-2 TRBD2 - TRBV4-1 CASIYTPLADNTEELFF TGCGCCAGCATCTACACTCCCCTAGCGGACAACACCGAGGAGCTGTTTTTT
TRBJ2-7 - - TRBV12-3/TRBV12-4 CASSGSETYEKYF TGTGCCAGCAGTGGGTCCGAGACCTACGAGAAGTACTTC
TRBJ2-1 TRBD2 - TRBV29-1 CSPEGTGLDVNEQFF TGCAGCCCTGAGGGTACGGGACTAGACGTCAATGAGCAGTTCTTC
TRBJ1-1 - many TRBV6-1 CASSSGPGTEAFF TGTGCCAGCAGTAGCGGACCGGGCACTGAAGCTTTCTTT
TRBJ1-2 - many TRBV5-6 CASSLWDINYGYTF TGTGCCAGCAGCTTGTGGGACATCAACTATGGCTACACCTTC
TRBJ1-5 - - TRBV11-3 CVSRYTDTQHF TGTGTCAGCAGATACACAGATACACAGCATTTT
TRBJ2-3 - once TRBV11-2 CTSSSSHRVASIDTQYF TGTACCAGCAGCTCCTCTCATCGGGTCGCTAGCATAGATACGCAGTATTTT
TRBJ2-3 - many TRBV4-2 CASSQPEGPNTQYF TGTGCCAGCAGCCAACCCGAGGGACCGAATACGCAGTATTTT
TRBJ2-1 TRBD2 - TRBV11-2 CASSPRLAGFGPYNEHFF TGTGCCAGCAGCCCTCGATTAGCGGGATTTGGACCTTACAATGAGCATTTCTTC
TRBJ1-1 TRBD1 once TRBV14 CASSTHYRGRGTEAFF TGTGCCAGCAGCACTCACTACAGGGGACGAGGCACTGAAGCTTTCTTT
TRBJ2-2 - few TRBV7-2 CASRTEWATGELFF TGTGCCAGCAGGACGGAGTGGGCCACCGGGGAGCTGTTTTTT
TRBJ2-1 - - TRBV29-1 CRVQRESHNVQFF TGCAGAGTCCAACGGGAGTCCCACAATGTGCAGTTCTTC